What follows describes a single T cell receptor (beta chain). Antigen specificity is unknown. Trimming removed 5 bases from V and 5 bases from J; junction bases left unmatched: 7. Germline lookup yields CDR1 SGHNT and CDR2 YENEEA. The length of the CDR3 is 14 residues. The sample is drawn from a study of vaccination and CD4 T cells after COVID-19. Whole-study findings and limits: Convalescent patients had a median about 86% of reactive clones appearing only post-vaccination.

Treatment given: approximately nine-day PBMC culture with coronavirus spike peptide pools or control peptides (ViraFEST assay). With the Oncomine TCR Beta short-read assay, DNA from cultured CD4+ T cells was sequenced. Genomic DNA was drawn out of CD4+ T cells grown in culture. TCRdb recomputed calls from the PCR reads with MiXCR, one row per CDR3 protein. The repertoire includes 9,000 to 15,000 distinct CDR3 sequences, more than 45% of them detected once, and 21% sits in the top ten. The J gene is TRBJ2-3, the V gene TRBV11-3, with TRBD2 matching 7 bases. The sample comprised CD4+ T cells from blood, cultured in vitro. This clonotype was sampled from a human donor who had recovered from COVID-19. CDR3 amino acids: CASSQGLDVDTQYF. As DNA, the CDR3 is TGTGCCAGCAGCCAAGGACTAGATGTAGATACGCAGTATTTT.